A single T cell receptor (beta chain) is shown here with its context. The sample is drawn from a study of Ad26.COV2.S vaccination and SARS-CoV-2 variants. At the level of the study: This donor came from the COV1001 trial of Ad26.COV2.S.

This table comes from immunoSEQ multiplex PCR, and its TCRdb copy is limited to in-frame clones, with some not included. This table holds about 400,000 clones, about four fifths found once. CDR1 SGHNT and CDR2 YYREEE come from the germline V gene (reference sequence). CDR3 length: 15 residues. V was pared by 3 bases and J by 0 bases, with 13 bases between. Regarding treatment: 15 to 20 received Ad26.COV2.S at low or high dose, single or two shots; several received placebo; per-sample allocation not given. It was on day 63 after the first vaccine or placebo injection that samples were taken. The chain recombines TRBV5-4 with TRBJ2-7, with unresolved D. The TCR was taken from a person between 18 and 60 years old who received the Ad26.COV2.S COVID-19 vaccine or a placebo. The source material was peripheral blood, sampled in a trial of Ad26.COV2.S vaccine versus placebo. In DNA form, the CDR3 reads TGTGCCAGCAGCTCGGGCGGTAGGAGCTCCTACGAGCAGTACTTC. Translation: CASSSGGRSSYEQYF. Full variable domain (missing parts from reference TRBV5-4 and TRBJ2-7): ETGVTQSPTHLIKTRGQQVTLRCSSQSGHNTVSWYQQALGQGPQFIFQYYREEENGRGNFPPRFSGLQFPNYSSELNVNALELDDSALYLCASSSGGRSSYEQYFGPGTRLTVT.